The 7 T cell receptor beta chains in this list originate from one sample, sequenced in a study of blood T cell repertoires in COVID-19. The data were produced by immunoSEQ multiplex PCR, yet TCRdb's version contains in-frame clones alone and is incomplete. The table shows 220,000 or so clones, with almost 90% occurring only once. The sequenced material came from PBMCs or T cells enriched from blood (not recorded which). Receptors were obtained from a man aged 30-40 years who had been exposed to COVID-19.

The chain links TRBV5-1 to TRBJ2-2; D possibly corresponds to TRBD1 (6 bases). This CDR3 region has 16 residues. V shed 1 base and J shed 5 bases, with 15 bases lying between them. CDR1 is SGHRS, CDR2 YFSETQ, per germline. CDR3 nucleotides: TGCGCCAGCAGCTTGAAAGAGACAGGATGGACCGGGGAGCTGTTTTTT. Amino acids: CASSLKETGWTGELFF.

V usage is TRBV5-4 and J usage is TRBJ2-7; D unclear. Germline CDR1 and CDR2: SGHNT and YYREEE (reference sequence). The CDR3 loop spans 13 amino acids. Deletions cut 4 bases from V and 6 bases from J, with 14 bases between. DNA of the CDR3: TGTGCCAGCAGCCTTAGCTGGAACGGCGAGCAGTACTTC. It codes for CASSLSWNGEQYF.

The rearrangement links TRBV12-3 or TRBV12-4 to TRBJ1-2, with 9 bases lining up with TRBD1. The CDR3 has 13 amino acids. The V gene end was trimmed by 5 bases and the J gene end by 5 bases; junction bases not matched to a gene: 3. The CDR3 DNA is TGTGCCAGCAGTAGGGACAGGGTTTATGGCTACACCTTC. Translated: CASSRDRVYGYTF.

V gene TRBV18 combines with J gene TRBJ2-6; no reliable D call. The CDR3 runs to 15 residues. Trimming took off 4 bases at V and 1 base at J, with 8 bases between the two ends. Germline CDR1 reads KGHSH; CDR2 reads LQKENI. CDR3: CASSLQTSGANVLTF. The CDR3 DNA follows: TGTGCCAGCTCACTCCAGACATCTGGGGCCAACGTCCTGACTTTC.

The J gene is TRBJ2-1, the V gene TRBV11-3; 9 positions agree with TRBD2. The junction had 10 bases not matched to a gene; V was cut back by 5 bases and J by 8 bases. Germline V CDR1 and CDR2: SGHNT, YENEEA. CDR3 length equals 15 residues. The CDR3 bases are TGTGCCAGCAGCCCAACACCTAGCGGGGTTGATGAGCAGTTCTTC. Translated, it gives CASSPTPSGVDEQFF. The full variable domain, with the rest looked up from reference TRBV11-3 and TRBJ2-1, is EAGVVQSPRYKIIEKKQPVAFWCNPISGHNTLYWYLQNLGQGPELLIRYENEEAVDDSQLPKDRFSAERLKGVDSTLKIQPAELGDSAVYLCASSPTPSGVDEQFFGPGTRLTVL.

V and J are TRBV25-1 and TRBJ1-5; D gene unclear. This CDR3 comprises 12 residues. The ends were cut back, 1 base at V and 9 bases at J, with 7 bases in the middle. Germline CDR1 is MGHDK and CDR2 is SYGVNS. The CDR3 DNA follows: TGTGCCAGCAGTGAATTGGTCGGGCCCCAGCATTTT. Protein product: CASSELVGPQHF.

The sample holds one count of this clone. This chain joins TRBV20-1 and TRBJ1-5, with D unclear. Germline V gene data show CDR1 as DFQATT and CDR2 as SNEGSKA (reference sequence). The CDR3 contains 14 residues. V lost 3 bases to trimming and J lost 5 bases, with 14 bases between them. Here the CDR3 DNA reads TGCAGTGCTAGTTCTAGCCCGGAGGATCAGCCCCAGCATTTT. This encodes CSASSSPEDQPQHF.